One T cell receptor beta chain is described in this entry. The data were taken from a study of blood T cell repertoires in COVID-19. As processed by the authors: Estimation of nucleated cell counts was performed using reference gene primer amplification. Repertoires were generated with immunoSEQ multiplex PCR, while TCRdb's copy carries only in-frame clones and drops some. That table gives V, J and clone size, and the DNA gave D and trimming. The table lists roughly 150,000 clones, under 90% of them singletons. The ends lost 0 bases at V and 8 bases at J; junction bases unmatched: 7. CDR3 size: 15 residues. Germline V gene sequence: CDR1 MNHNS, CDR2 SASEGT.

The material sequenced was peripheral blood. The V gene is TRBV6-1, the J gene TRBJ1-3, with TRBD1 matching 7 bases. This clonotype was sampled from a woman aged 80 or over with acute or convalescent COVID-19. The CDR3 nucleotides are TGTGCCAGCAGTGAAGCAGACAGGGTAAAGGACACCATATATTTT. Its translation is CASSEADRVKDTIYF.